One sample yielded the 5 T cell receptor beta chains listed below, sequenced in a study of T cells in Graves' hyperthyroidism and ophthalmopathy. Template material for amplifying TCR beta CDR3 regions consisted of RNA transcripts. HTBI primers were employed in a first-round RT-PCR of the TCR CDR3. Each CDR3 protein gets one entry after TCRdb re-called the multiplex PCR reads with MiXCR. Of some 500,000 distinct CDR3 sequences listed, approximately 15% are singletons. The specimen was blood. The receptors stem from a woman between 18 and 30 years old with Graves' hyperthyroidism.

In its sample, this clonotype was seen a few times. Being one base from a much bigger clone, this may be a read error. The CDR3 does not end in the conserved phenylalanine or tryptophan, so this is likely a read error. The chain combines TRBV2 with TRBJ2-2, with D possibly called TRBD1 or TRBD2 (6 bases each). Germline lookup yields CDR1 SNHLY and CDR2 FYNNEI. CDR3 length: 15 amino acids. V gave up 7 bases and J gave up 1 base, with 13 bases separating them. CDR3 bases: TGTGCCAGCACTCAAGGGGGGATGAACACCGGGGAGCTGTTTTAT. It codes for CASTQGGMNTGELFY.

With respect to this clonotype: The junction does not match germline at one end; this may be a read error. This chain links TRBV5-5 with TRBJ2-2, with 7 bases aligning to TRBD2. This CDR3 has 15 amino acids. Looked up from germline, CDR1 is SGHKS and CDR2 is YYEKEE (reference sequence). The CDR3 sequence is CASSLGTTNHRGAVF. The CDR3 coding sequence is TGTGCCAGCAGCTTAGGGACTACTAATCACCGGGGAGCTGTTTTT.

This clonotype has a count of ten or more. The V call is TRBV3-1, the J call TRBJ2-7; D uncertain. Germline CDR1 reads LGHDT; CDR2 reads YNNKEL (reference sequence). This CDR3 region has 13 residues. The V end was cut by 0 bases, the J end by 2 bases, with 5 bases between. The CDR3 region has the DNA TGTGCCAGCAGCCAAGACCCCCCCTACGAGCAGTACTTC. This encodes CASSQDPPYEQYF.

The table lists this clonotype with a few counts. J is TRBJ1-2 and V is TRBV19; tentatively, D is TRBD1 (5 bases). Deletions cut 5 bases from V and 4 bases from J, with 17 bases between. Germline assignment: CDR1 LNHDA and CDR2 SQIVND (reference sequence). This CDR3 is 15 amino acids long. Written as DNA, the CDR3 is TGTGCCAGTAGTCCGCGACAGCCTTCCACCTATGGCTACACCTTC. Translating gives CASSPRQPSTYGYTF.

This clonotype was found many times. The gene calls are TRBV12-3 or TRBV12-4 and TRBJ1-5, with a tentative D call TRBD1 (6 bases). The CDR3 contains 12 residues. V was shortened by 6 bases and J by 7 bases, with 10 bases between the two germline ends. CDR3 residues: CASSLGGQPQHF. The DNA for the CDR3 is TGTGCCAGCAGCCTAGGGGGACAGCCCCAGCATTTT.